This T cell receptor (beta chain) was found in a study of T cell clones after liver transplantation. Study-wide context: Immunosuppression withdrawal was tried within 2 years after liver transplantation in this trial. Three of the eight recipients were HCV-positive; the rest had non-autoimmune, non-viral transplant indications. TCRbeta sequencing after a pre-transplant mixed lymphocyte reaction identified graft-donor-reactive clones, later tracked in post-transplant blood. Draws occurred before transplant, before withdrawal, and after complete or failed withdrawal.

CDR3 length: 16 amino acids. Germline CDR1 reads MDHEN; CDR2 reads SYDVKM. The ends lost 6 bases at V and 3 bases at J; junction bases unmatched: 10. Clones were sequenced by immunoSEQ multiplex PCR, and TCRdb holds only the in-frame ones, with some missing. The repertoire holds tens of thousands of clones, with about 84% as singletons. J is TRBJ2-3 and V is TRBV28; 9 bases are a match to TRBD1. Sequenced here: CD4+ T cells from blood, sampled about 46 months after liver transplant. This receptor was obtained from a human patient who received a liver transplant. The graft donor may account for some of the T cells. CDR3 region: CASSSLRTGDTDTQYF. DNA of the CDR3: TGTGCCAGCAGCTCCCTAAGGACAGGGGATACAGATACGCAGTATTTT. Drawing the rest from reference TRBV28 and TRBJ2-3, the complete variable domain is DVKVTQSSRYLVKRTGEKVFLECVQDMDHENMFWYRQDPGLGLRLIYFSYDVKMKEKGDIPEGYSVSREKKERFSLILESASTNQTSMYLCASSSLRTGDTDTQYFGPGTRLTVL.